These 13 T cell receptor beta chains were all obtained from the same sample, sequenced in a study of T cell repertoires in cytomegalovirus infection. TCRdb re-analysed the reads in MiXCR, keeping a single row per CDR3 protein. This table has approximately 500,000 distinct CDR3 sequences, more than 15% appearing once. Source material: CD8+ T cells from PBMCs. These TCRs come from a human donor in good health (CMV status not recorded). Some clones in this sample may be carry-over from other donors' samples.

This clonotype was seen repeatedly, ten times or more. This chain connects TRBV7-9 to TRBJ2-3, with D unclear. The germline gives CDR1 SEHNR, CDR2 FQNEAQ (reference sequence). V lost 0 bases, J lost 6 bases, and 7 bases lay in between. The CDR3 loop spans 13 amino acids. The CDR3 protein is CASSLADLDTQYF. CDR3 coding DNA: TGTGCCAGCAGCTTAGCGGACCTGGATACGCAGTATTTT.

The sample holds many counts of this clonotype. V is TRBV7-4 and J is TRBJ2-1, with D perhaps matching TRBD2 (7 bases). The germline CDR1 and CDR2 sequences are SGHVT and SQSDAQ. This CDR3 has 16 amino acids. The V gene lost 0 bases and the J gene lost 3 bases, with 12 bases spanning the gap. Here the CDR3 reads CASSLAGGPVYNEQFF. The CDR3 DNA reads TGTGCCAGCAGCTTAGCGGGGGGGCCGGTCTACAATGAGCAGTTCTTC.

This clonotype appeared a few times. The chain joins TRBV24-1 to TRBJ1-5; TRBD1 is a possible D gene (5 bases). V was shortened by 7 bases and J by 3 bases, with 15 bases between the two germline ends. The CDR3 sequence is 15 residues long. Germline V gene data show CDR1 as KGHDR and CDR2 as SFDVKD. As DNA, the CDR3 is TGTGCCACCAGCCTACCCAAAGGGGACAATCAGCCCCAGCATTTT. This sequence encodes CATSLPKGDNQPQHF.

As for this clonotype: A much larger clonotype is one base distant, so this may be a read error. J is TRBJ2-3 and V is TRBV19; D remains unclear. In germline, CDR1 is LNHDA, CDR2 SQIVND (reference sequence). The CDR3 covers 16 residues. CDR3 nucleotides: TGTGACAGTAGTATGTCGACAAGCACCGACACAGATACGCAGTATTTT. Amino acid sequence: CDSSMSTSTDTDTQYF.

The CDR3 sequence is CASSLYIGTGREKLFF. The CDR3, as DNA: TGTGCCAGCAGTTTATATATCGGGACAGGCCGAGAAAAACTGTTTTTT. V gene TRBV27 combines with J gene TRBJ1-4, with 8 bases lining up with TRBD1. The CDR3 extends over 16 amino acids. The V gene's germline CDR1 is MNHEY and CDR2 SMNVEV (reference sequence). The trim removed 1 base at V and 8 bases at J, leaving 9 bases unmatched. Complete variable domain (other parts from reference TRBV27 and TRBJ1-4): EAQVTQNPRYLITVTGKKLTVTCSQNMNHEYMSWYRQDPGLGLRQIYYSMNVEVTDKGDVPEGYKVSRKEKRNFPLILESPSPNQTSLYFCASSLYIGTGREKLFFGSGTQLSVL.

The sample holds a few counts of this clonotype. This chain joins TRBV11-2 and TRBJ2-1; no clear D. Germline V gives CDR1 SGHAT, CDR2 FQNNGV. The V and J ends lost 5 bases and 5 bases respectively, with 7 bases between them. The CDR3 consists of 12 residues. The CDR3 DNA follows: TGTGCCAGCAGCCGTTTAAACAATGAGCAGTTCTTC. Its translation: CASSRLNNEQFF.

This clonotype was detected ten times or more. DNA for the CDR3: TGTGCTAGTGGTTTAGGCAGCTTGAACACCGGGGAGCTGTTTTTT. It is translated as CASGLGSLNTGELFF. The V call is TRBV12-5, the J call TRBJ2-2; no reliable D call. V lost 3 bases, J lost 1 base, and 9 bases lay in between. The germline V gene encodes CDR1 LGHNT and CDR2 FRNRAP. The CDR3 runs 15 residues.

This clonotype was seen many times. V and J are TRBV7-8 and TRBJ1-1; D perhaps matches TRBD1 (5 bases). V dropped 4 bases and J dropped 1 base, with 13 bases sitting between them. The CDR3 runs 15 residues. The germline V gene encodes CDR1 SGHVS and CDR2 FQNEAQ. CDR3 sequence: CASSSPPGGNTEAFF. In nucleotides, the CDR3 is TGTGCCAGCAGCTCTCCGCCGGGGGGGAACACTGAAGCTTTCTTT.

This clonotype was seen more than once but under ten times. The chain combines TRBV6-1 with TRBJ2-5; 7 bases line up with TRBD1. The CDR3 is 15 residues long. Germline CDR1 and CDR2: MNHNS and SASEGT. The V gene end was trimmed by 5 bases and the J gene end by 1 base; junction bases not matched to a gene: 7. The CDR3: CASSWPHRGQETQYF. DNA for the CDR3: TGTGCCAGCAGTTGGCCACACAGGGGCCAAGAGACCCAGTACTTC.

The rearrangement uses TRBV2 and TRBJ1-1; D is possibly TRBD1 (5 bases). V lost 0 bases, J lost 0 bases, and 8 bases lay in between. The CDR3 spans 15 residues. CDR1 is SNHLY, CDR2 FYNNEI, per germline. This chain's CDR3 is CASSEAGQLNTEAFF. CDR3 sequence (DNA): TGTGCCAGCAGTGAAGCGGGGCAGTTGAACACTGAAGCTTTCTTT.

This clonotype was picked up many times. V gene TRBV7-2 combines with J gene TRBJ2-1, with 9 positions matching TRBD2. The germline CDR1 and CDR2 sequences are SGHTA and FQGNSA. This CDR3 contains 15 residues. V dropped 4 bases and J dropped 6; count of bases not matched to a gene: 7. The CDR3 here is CASSWTSEFFNEQFF. The CDR3 DNA is TGTGCCAGCAGCTGGACTAGCGAGTTCTTCAATGAGCAGTTCTTC.

This clonotype showed up just a few times. The rearrangement links TRBV20-1 to TRBJ2-3, with D unresolved. The CDR3 extends over 13 amino acids. Between the trimmed V and J ends, which lost 1 base and 2 bases, there was a span of 7 bases. Germline V lookup: CDR1 DFQATT, CDR2 SNEGSKA (reference sequence). The CDR3 is CSARGAITDTQYF. The CDR3 nucleotides are TGCAGTGCTAGAGGGGCTATCACAGATACGCAGTATTTT.

This clonotype showed up many times. This rearrangement joins TRBV6-1 to TRBJ2-5; a possible D gene is TRBD1 (7 bases). Germline V gene sequence: CDR1 MNHNS, CDR2 SASEGT. With 6 bases removed from V and 5 bases from J, the gap between germline ends came to 16 bases. The CDR3 is 14 residues long. The CDR3 region is CASSRRGLGETQYF. The DNA of the CDR3 is TGTGCCAGCAGCAGGAGGGGGCTGGGCGAGACCCAGTACTTC.